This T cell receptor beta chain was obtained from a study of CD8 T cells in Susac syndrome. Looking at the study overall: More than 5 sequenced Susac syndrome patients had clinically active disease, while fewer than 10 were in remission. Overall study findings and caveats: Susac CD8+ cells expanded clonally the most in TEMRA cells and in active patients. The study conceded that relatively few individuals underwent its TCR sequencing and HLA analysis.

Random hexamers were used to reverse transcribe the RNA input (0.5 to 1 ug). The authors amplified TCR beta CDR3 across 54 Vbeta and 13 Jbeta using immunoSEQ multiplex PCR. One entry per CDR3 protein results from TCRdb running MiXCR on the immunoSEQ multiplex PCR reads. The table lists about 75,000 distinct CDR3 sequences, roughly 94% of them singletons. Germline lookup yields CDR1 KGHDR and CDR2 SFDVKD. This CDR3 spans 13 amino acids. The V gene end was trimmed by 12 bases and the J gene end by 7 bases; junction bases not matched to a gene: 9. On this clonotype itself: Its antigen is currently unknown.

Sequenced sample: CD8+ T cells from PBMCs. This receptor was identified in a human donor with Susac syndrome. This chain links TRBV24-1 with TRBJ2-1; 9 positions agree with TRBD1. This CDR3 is CAVDRDRVNEQFF. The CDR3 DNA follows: TGTGCCGTCGACCGGGACAGGGTAAATGAGCAGTTCTTC.